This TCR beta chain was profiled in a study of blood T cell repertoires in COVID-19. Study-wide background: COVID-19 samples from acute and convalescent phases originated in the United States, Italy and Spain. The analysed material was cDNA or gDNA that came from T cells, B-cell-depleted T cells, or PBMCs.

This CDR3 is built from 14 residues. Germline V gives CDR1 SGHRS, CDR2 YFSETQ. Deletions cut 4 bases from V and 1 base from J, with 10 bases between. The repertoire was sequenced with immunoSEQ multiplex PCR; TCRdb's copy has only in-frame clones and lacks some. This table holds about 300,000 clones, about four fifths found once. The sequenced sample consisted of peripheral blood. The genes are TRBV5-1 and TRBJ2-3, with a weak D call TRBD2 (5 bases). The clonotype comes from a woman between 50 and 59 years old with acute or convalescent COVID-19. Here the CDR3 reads CASSPEAGTDTQYF. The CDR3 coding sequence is TGCGCCAGCAGCCCGGAAGCGGGCACAGATACGCAGTATTTT.